A single T cell receptor beta chain is shown here with its context. Blood samples were obtained at baseline, cycle 4 day 1, and cycle 7 day 1. The CDR3 covers 13 residues. Germline CDR1 reads MNHEY; CDR2 reads SMNVEV (reference sequence). V was shortened by 6 bases and J by 6 bases, with 13 bases between the two germline ends. The data derive from a study of OX40 agonist ivuxolimab in advanced cancers. Whole-study context: As their treatment, patients were administered ivuxolimab, an agonistic anti-OX40 (CD134) antibody.

Measured with immunoSEQ multiplex PCR; TCRdb has only the in-frame clones, and not every one. The sample carries tens of thousands of clones, about 87% recorded once. The source material was CD4+ or CD8+ T cells sorted from blood, sampled in a trial of the OX40 agonist ivuxolimab. The V call is TRBV27, the J call TRBJ2-3; unclear D gene. The receptor comes from an adult with an advanced solid tumor such as melanoma, head and neck, liver or kidney cancer. The CDR3 nucleotides read TGTGCCAGCAGCCCACCGACCGCCGATACGCAGTATTTT. This gives the protein CASSPPTADTQYF.